The entry below describes one T cell receptor beta chain. This sample stems from a study of T-cell reconstitution after alpha-beta-depleted transplantation in children. Molecular barcoding with unique molecular identifiers was used for the TCRbeta library. TCRdb reprocessed the PCR reads with MiXCR, giving one entry per CDR3 protein. This table has 700,000 to 850,000 distinct CDR3 sequences, 15% to 20% appearing once. V dropped 4 bases and J dropped 4 bases, with 23 bases sitting between them. Looked up from germline, CDR1 is SGHRS and CDR2 is YFSETQ. The CDR3 consists of 17 residues. The chain has TRBV5-1 and TRBJ1-1; perhaps TRBD1 as D (5 bases). Sample: PBMCs, mostly from graft donor cells, taken 360 days after TCRalphabeta/CD19-depleted stem cell transplant. The TCR was taken from a male patient between 10 and 17 years old who had a stem cell transplant for acute lymphoblastic leukemia, so the T cells may come from the graft donor. The CDR3 nucleotides read TGCGCCAGCAGCCCGGCCCTGTTTCGGGGCCATTTCACTGAAGCTTTCTTT. Its protein is CASSPALFRGHFTEAFF.